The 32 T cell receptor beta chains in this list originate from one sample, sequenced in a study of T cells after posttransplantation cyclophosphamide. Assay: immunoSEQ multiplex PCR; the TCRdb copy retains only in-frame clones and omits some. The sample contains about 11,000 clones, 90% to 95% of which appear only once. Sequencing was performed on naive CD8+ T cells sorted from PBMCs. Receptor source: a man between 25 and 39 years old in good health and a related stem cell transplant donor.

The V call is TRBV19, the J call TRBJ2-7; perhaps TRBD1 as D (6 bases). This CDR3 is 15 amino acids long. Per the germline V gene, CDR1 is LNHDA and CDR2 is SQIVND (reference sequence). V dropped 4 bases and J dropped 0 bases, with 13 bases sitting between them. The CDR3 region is CASSTSGTFSYEQYF. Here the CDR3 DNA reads TGTGCCAGTAGTACGTCCGGGACATTCTCCTACGAGCAGTACTTC.

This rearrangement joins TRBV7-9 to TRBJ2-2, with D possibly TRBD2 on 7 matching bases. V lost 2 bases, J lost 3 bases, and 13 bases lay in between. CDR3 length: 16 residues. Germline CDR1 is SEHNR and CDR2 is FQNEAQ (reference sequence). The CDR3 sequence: CASSLRGAGDTGELFF. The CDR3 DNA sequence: TGTGCCAGCAGCTTACGGGGGGCAGGGGACACCGGGGAGCTGTTTTTT.

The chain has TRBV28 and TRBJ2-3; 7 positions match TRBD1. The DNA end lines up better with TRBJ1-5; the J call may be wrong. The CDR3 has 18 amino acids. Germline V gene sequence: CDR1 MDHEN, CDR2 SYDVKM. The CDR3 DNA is TGTGCCAGCAGTTTATACTCCGACAGGGAAATTTTCACAGATACGCAGCATTTT. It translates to CASSLYSDREIFTDTQHF.

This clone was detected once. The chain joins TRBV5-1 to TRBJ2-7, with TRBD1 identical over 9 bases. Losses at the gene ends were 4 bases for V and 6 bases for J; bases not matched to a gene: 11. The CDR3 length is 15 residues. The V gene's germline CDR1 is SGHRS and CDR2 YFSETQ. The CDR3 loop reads CASSPTPGQGGEQYF. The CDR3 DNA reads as TGCGCCAGCAGCCCTACCCCGGGACAGGGAGGCGAGCAGTACTTC.

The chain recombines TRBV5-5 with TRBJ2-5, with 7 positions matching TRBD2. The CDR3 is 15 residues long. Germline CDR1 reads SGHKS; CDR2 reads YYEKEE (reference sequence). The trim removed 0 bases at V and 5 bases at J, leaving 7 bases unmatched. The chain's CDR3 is CASSLGRGEGETQYF. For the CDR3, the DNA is TGTGCCAGCAGCTTGGGGCGAGGGGAGGGGGAGACCCAGTACTTC.

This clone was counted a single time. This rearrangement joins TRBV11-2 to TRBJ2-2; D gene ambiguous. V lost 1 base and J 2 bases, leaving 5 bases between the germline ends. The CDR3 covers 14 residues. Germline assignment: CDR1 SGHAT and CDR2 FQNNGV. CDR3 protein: CASSLGPNTGELFF. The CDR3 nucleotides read TGTGCCAGCAGCTTAGGGCCTAACACCGGGGAGCTGTTTTTT.

CDR3 sequence: CASSRQGSGYTF. The DNA of the CDR3 is TGTGCCAGCAGCCGACAGGGATCGGGCTACACCTTC. V is TRBV5-6 and J is TRBJ1-2; 7 nucleotides match TRBD1. The length of the CDR3 is 12 residues. Germline V gives CDR1 SGHDT, CDR2 YYEEEE. After removal of 4 bases from V and 8 bases from J, the junction contained 5 bases not matched to a gene.

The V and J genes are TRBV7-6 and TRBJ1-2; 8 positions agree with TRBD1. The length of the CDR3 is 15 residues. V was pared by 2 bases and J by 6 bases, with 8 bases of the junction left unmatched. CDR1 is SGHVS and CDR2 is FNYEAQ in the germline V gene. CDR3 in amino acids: CASSLHPQGADGYTF. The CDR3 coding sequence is TGTGCCAGCAGCTTACATCCCCAGGGGGCGGATGGCTACACCTTC.

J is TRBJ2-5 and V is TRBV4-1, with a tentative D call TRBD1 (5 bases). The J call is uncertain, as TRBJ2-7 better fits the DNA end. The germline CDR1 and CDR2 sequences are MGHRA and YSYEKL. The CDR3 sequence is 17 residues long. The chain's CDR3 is CASSQEGATVSSYEQYF. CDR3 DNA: TGCGCCAGCAGCCAAGAAGGGGCGACAGTTTCTTCCTACGAGCAGTACTTC.

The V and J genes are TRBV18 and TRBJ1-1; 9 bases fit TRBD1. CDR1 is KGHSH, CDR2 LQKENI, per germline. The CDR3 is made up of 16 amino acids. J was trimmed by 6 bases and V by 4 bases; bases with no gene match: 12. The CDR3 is CASSQDRGLGNAEAFF. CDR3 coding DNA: TGTGCCAGCTCACAGGACAGGGGTTTAGGCAACGCTGAAGCTTTCTTT.

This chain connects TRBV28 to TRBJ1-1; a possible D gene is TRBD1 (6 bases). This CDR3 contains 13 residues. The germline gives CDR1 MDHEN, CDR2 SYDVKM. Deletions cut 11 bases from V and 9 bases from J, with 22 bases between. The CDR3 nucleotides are TGTGCCTCTACGGGCGGACTTACAGGGAAAGCTTTCTTT. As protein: CASTGGLTGKAFF.

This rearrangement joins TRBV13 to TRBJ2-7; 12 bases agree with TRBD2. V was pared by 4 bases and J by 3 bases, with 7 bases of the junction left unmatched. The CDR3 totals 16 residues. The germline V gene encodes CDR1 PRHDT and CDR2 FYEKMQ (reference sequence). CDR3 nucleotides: TGTGCCAGCAGCTCCCAAGGGGGACTAGCGGGCTACGAGCAGTACTTC. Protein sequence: CASSSQGGLAGYEQYF.

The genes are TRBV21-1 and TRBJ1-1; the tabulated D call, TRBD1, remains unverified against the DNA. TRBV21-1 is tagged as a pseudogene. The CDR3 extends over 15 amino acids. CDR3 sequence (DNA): TGTGCCAGCTATCAGGGACAGTTCATGAACACTGAAGCTTTCTTT. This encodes CASYQGQFMNTEAFF.

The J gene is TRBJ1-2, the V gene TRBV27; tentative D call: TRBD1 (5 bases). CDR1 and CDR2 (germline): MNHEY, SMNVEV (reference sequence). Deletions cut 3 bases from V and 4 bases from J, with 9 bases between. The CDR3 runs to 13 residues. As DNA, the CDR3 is TGTGCCAGCAGTTTTGGGGCGACCTATGGCTACACCTTC. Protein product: CASSFGATYGYTF.

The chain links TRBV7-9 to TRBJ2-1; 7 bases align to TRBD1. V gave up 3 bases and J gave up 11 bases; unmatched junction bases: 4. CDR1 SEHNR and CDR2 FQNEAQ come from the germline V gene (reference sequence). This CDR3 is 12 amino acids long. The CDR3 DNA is TGTGCCAGCAGCTTCGACAGGGCCCAGCAGTTCTTC. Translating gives CASSFDRAQQFF.

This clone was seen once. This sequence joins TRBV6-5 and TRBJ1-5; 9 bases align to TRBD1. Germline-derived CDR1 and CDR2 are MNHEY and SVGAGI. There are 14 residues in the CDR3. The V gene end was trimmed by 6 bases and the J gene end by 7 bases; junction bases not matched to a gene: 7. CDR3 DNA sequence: TGTGCCAGCAGCCAGGACAGGGGCAGCCAGCCCCAGCATTTT. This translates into CASSQDRGSQPQHF.

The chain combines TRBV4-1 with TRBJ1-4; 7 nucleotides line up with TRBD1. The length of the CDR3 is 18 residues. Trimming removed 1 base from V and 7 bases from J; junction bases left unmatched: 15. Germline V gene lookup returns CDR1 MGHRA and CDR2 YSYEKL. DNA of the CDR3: TGCGCCAGCAGCCAAGTGGGCGGTGTAGGGACAGCCAGTGAAAAACTGTTTTTT. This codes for CASSQVGGVGTASEKLFF.

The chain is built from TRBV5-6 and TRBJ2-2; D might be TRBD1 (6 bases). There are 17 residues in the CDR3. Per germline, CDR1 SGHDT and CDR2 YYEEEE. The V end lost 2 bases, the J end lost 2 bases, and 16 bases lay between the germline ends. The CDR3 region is CASSFAGQLTNTGELFF. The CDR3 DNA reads TGTGCCAGCAGCTTCGCTGGACAGCTTACTAACACCGGGGAGCTGTTTTTT.

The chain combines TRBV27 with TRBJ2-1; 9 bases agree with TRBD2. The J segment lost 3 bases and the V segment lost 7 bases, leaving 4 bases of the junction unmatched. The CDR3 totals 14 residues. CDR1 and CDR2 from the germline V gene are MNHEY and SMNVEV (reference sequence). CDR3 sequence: CASTPSGVYNEQFF. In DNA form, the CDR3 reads TGTGCCAGCACTCCTAGCGGGGTCTACAATGAGCAGTTCTTC.

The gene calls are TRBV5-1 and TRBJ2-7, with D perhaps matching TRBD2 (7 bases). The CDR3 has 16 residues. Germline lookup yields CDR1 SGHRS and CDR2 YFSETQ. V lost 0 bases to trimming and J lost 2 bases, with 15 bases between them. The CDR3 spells CASSLDGGPVAYEQYF. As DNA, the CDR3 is TGCGCCAGCAGCTTGGACGGGGGGCCTGTGGCCTACGAGCAGTACTTC.

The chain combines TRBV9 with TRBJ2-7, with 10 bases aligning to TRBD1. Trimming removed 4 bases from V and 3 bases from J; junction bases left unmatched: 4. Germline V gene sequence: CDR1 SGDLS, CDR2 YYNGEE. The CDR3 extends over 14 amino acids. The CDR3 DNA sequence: TGTGCCAGCAGCCCAGGGACAGGGGACTACGAGCAGTACTTC. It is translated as CASSPGTGDYEQYF.

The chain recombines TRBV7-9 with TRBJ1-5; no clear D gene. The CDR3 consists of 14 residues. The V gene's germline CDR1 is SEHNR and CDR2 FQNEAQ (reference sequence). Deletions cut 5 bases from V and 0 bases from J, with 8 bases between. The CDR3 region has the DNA TGTGCCAGCAGCCCAAGCGATAGCAATCAGCCCCAGCATTTT. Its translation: CASSPSDSNQPQHF.

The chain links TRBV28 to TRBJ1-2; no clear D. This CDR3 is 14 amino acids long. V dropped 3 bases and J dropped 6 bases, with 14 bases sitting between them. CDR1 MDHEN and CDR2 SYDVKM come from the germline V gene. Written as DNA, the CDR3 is TGTGCCAGCAGTTTTGGGTCGGGCGGGGATGGCTACACCTTC. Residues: CASSFGSGGDGYTF.

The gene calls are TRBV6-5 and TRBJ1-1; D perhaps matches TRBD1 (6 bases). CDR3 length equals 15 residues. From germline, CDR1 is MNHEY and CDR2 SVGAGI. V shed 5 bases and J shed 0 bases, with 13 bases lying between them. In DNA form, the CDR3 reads TGTGCCAGCAGTCCCGGACAGCTCATGAACACTGAAGCTTTCTTT. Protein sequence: CASSPGQLMNTEAFF.

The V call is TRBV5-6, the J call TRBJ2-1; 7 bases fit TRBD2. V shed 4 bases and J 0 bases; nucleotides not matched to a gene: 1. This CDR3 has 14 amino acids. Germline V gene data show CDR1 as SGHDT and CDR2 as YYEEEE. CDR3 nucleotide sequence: TGTGCCAGCAGCGGGACTAACTCCTACAATGAGCAGTTCTTC. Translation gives CASSGTNSYNEQFF.

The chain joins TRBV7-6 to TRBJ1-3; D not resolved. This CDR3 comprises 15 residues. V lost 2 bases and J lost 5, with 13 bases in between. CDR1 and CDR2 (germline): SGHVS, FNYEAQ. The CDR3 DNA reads TGTGCCAGCAGCTTACAGTCAGGCCAGAGAAACACCATATATTTT. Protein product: CASSLQSGQRNTIYF.

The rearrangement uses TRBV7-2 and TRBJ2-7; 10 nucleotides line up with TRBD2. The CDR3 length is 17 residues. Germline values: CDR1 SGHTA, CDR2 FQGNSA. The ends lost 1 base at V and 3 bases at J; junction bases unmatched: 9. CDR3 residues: CASSLEGSGGEDYEQYF. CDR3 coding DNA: TGTGCCAGCAGCTTAGAGGGGAGCGGGGGGGAGGACTACGAGCAGTACTTC.

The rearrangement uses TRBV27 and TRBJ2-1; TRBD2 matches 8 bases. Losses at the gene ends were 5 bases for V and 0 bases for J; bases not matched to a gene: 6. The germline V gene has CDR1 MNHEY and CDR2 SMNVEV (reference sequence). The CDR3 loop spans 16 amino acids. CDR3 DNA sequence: TGTGCCAGCAGTACCTTAGCGGGGAGCTCCTACAATGAGCAGTTCTTC. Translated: CASSTLAGSSYNEQFF.

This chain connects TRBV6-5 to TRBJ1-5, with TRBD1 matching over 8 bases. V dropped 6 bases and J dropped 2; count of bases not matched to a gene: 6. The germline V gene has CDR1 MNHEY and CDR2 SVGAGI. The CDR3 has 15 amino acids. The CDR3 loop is CASSSGGWGNQPQHF. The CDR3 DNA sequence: TGTGCCAGCAGCTCAGGGGGCTGGGGCAATCAGCCCCAGCATTTT.

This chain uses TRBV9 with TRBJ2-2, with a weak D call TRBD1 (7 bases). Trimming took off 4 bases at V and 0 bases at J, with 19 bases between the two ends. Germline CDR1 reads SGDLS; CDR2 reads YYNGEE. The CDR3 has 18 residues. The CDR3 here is CASSPSDRTKANTGELFF. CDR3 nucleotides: TGTGCCAGCAGCCCCTCGGACAGGACTAAAGCGAACACCGGGGAGCTGTTTTTT.

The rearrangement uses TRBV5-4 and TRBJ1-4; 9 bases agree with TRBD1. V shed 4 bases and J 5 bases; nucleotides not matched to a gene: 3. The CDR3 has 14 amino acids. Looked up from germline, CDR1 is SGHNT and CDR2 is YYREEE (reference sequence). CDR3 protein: CASSDGQGNEKLFF. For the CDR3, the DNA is TGTGCCAGCAGCGACGGACAGGGGAATGAAAAACTGTTTTTT.

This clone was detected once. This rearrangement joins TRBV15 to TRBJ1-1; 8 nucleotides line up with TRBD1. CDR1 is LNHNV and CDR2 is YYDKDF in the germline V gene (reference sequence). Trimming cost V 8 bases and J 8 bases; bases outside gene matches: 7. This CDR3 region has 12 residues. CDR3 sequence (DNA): TGTGCCACCGTGGGCAGGGGGCAAGAAGCTTTCTTT. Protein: CATVGRGQEAFF.